These 2 T cell receptor beta chains came from one sample sequenced in a study of human T cells and chemical hapten exposure. The time point was: pre-sensitization, week 0. Sample treatment: therapeutic diphenylcyclopropenone sensitization with weekly scalp DPC. MiXCR, run by TCRdb on the RACE reads, gives a single entry per CDR3 protein. Found here are a few hundred thousand distinct CDR3 sequences, around 5.5% of them singletons; the top ten hold about 8.2%. The sample here was whole blood, taken in connection with sensitization to the hapten diphenylcyclopropenone (DPC). The receptors were gathered from a woman between 18 and 29 years old with alopecia areata. Some clones in this sample may be carry-over from other donors' samples.

The chain couples TRBV11-2 to TRBJ2-3, with D perhaps TRBD1 or TRBD2 (5 bases each). The CDR3 totals 16 residues. V gave up 4 bases and J gave up 5 bases, with 19 bases separating them. Germline V lookup: CDR1 SGHAT, CDR2 FQNNGV. In DNA form, the CDR3 reads TGTGCCAGCAGCTCGCTCCGGGACGAGAAGGGAGATACGCAGTATTTT. Its translation: CASSSLRDEKGDTQYF.

This clonotype was observed a few times. The chain has TRBV4-1 and TRBJ2-3, with 8 bases aligning to TRBD1. Per germline, CDR1 MGHRA and CDR2 YSYEKL. The CDR3 has 17 residues. J lost 0 bases, V lost 2 bases, and 7 bases had no gene match. CDR3 bases: TGCGCCAGCAGCCAACACCAGACAGGGGTTAGCACAGATACGCAGTATTTT. It encodes CASSQHQTGVSTDTQYF.